The rows below give T cell receptor beta chains drawn from one sample of a study of regulatory T cells in long-lasting Graves disease. Via MiXCR, TCRdb re-called the multiplex PCR reads, giving one row per CDR3 protein. The table records 370,000 or so distinct CDR3 sequences, about 17% of them present only once. The data were also submitted as part of a second study, on T cells in Graves' hyperthyroidism and ophthalmopathy.

Sequenced here: peripheral blood mononuclear cells (PBMCs), sampled at new diagnosis, from a patient treated with antithyroid drugs. The source of these receptors is a woman younger than 35 with Graves disease. The CDR3 runs from the conserved cysteine through the conserved F or W. The D gene is left open where the match is weak. Not every row has a clone size; where given, it reads once, few, many or a size class.

NA TRBJ1-1 TRBV20-1 NA TGCAGTGCTAGACCCACAGGGAGGCCTGAAGCTTTCTTT CSARPTGRPEAFF
many TRBJ2-1 TRBV18 TRBD2 TGTGCCAGCTCACTTACTAGCGGAGCGCACAATGAGCAGTTCTTC CASSLTSGAHNEQFF
NA TRBJ1-6 TRBV20-1 NA TGCAGTGCATCTCCCGCCAGGGCGAAATCACCCCTCCACTTT CSASPARAKSPLHF
NA TRBJ2-1 TRBV20-1 NA TGCAGTGCTAGAGACCGCCTTCACAATGAGCAGTTCTTC CSARDRLHNEQFF
few TRBJ2-3 TRBV9 NA TGTGCCAGCAGCGTAGGGACGCCGGGGAGTGGAGATACGCAGTATTTT CASSVGTPGSGDTQYF
many TRBJ2-3 TRBV6-1 NA TGTGCCAGCAGTCAGCTCAAGGGACAAATGGGCACAGATACGCAGTATTTT CASSQLKGQMGTDTQYF
few TRBJ1-5 TRBV4-1 TRBD1 TGCGCCAGCAGCCAAAGACAGGGTTACAATCAGCCCCAGCATTTT CASSQRQGYNQPQHF
many TRBJ1-3 TRBV3-1 NA TGTGCCAGCAGCCTACAGACCCCCTCTGGAAACACCATATATTTT CASSLQTPSGNTIYF
many TRBJ2-1 TRBV18 NA TGTGCCAGCTCACCCACGGCAGGGCGCATCTCCTACAATGAGCAGTTCTTC CASSPTAGRISYNEQFF
many TRBJ2-3 TRBV20-1 NA TGCAGTGCTAGCGCGGCGTCTAGCCAACCCACAGATACGCAGTATTTT CSASAASSQPTDTQYF
many TRBJ2-1 TRBV20-1 NA TGCAGTGCTATCCGATCCGATGGGTACAATGAGCAGTTCTTC CSAIRSDGYNEQFF
few TRBJ1-6 TRBV7-8 NA TGTGCCAGCAGCGGGGGCACGGGAGGGAGGTTGGAATCACCCCTCCACTTT CASSGGTGGRLESPLHF
many TRBJ1-4 TRBV30 NA TGTGCCTGGGGGACGGGAAGAAGGGAAAAACTGTTTTTT CAWGTGRREKLFF
NA TRBJ2-7 TRBV6-1 NA TGTGCCAGCAGGAACACGGGAACCTACGAGCAGTACTTC CASRNTGTYEQYF
few TRBJ2-3 TRBV29-1 NA TGCAGCGTTGAGCCTAGATCTAGCACAGATACGCAGTATTTT CSVEPRSSTDTQYF
few TRBJ1-1 TRBV19 NA TGTGCCAGTAGTATTTCCCTCAGCCTGACGAACACTGAAGCTTTCTTT CASSISLSLTNTEAFF
few TRBJ1-2 TRBV29-1 NA TGCAGCGTTGTTCACCCTAACTATGGCTACACCTTC CSVVHPNYGYTF
many TRBJ1-2 TRBV29-1 TRBD1 TGCAGCGGCGATGGACAGGGGCAAAACTATGGCTACACCTTC CSGDGQGQNYGYTF